This TCR beta chain originates from a study of blood T cell repertoires in COVID-19. Patients in Seattle were enrolled during active infection, then followed longitudinally. Original handling: How many nucleated cells were present was estimated from reference gene primer amplification. Libraries were prepared by immunoSEQ multiplex PCR; TCRdb keeps only in-frame clonotypes and omits some of them. V and J calls and clone size are given by that table; D and trimming were obtained from the DNA. This sample has about 62,000 clones, with 85% to 90% found just once. Sequencing used peripheral blood. The TCR comes from a woman aged 55-70 years with COVID-19, enrolled during active disease.

The CDR3 spells CASRAGTDYGYTF. The DNA of the CDR3 is TGTGCCAGCAGGGCCGGGACAGACTATGGCTACACCTTC. The chain combines TRBV11-2 with TRBJ1-2; TRBD1 agrees at 7 bases. V lost 6 bases and J lost 3; bases outside the gene matches: 4. The CDR3 has 13 residues. The germline V gene has CDR1 SGHAT and CDR2 FQNNGV.